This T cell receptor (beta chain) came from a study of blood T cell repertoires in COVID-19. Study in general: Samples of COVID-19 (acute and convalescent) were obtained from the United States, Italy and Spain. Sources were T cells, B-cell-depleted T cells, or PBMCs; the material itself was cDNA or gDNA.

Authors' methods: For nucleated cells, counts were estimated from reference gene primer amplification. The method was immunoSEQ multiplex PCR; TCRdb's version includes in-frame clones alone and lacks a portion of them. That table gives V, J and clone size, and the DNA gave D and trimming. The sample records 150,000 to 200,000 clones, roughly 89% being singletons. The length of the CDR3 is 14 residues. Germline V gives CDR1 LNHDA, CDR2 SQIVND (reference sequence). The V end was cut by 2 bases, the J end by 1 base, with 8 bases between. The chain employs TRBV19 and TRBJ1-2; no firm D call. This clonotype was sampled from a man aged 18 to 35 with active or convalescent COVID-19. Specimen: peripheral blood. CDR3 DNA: TGTGCCAGTAGTATACTTACCGGTAACTATGGCTACACCTTC. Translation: CASSILTGNYGYTF.